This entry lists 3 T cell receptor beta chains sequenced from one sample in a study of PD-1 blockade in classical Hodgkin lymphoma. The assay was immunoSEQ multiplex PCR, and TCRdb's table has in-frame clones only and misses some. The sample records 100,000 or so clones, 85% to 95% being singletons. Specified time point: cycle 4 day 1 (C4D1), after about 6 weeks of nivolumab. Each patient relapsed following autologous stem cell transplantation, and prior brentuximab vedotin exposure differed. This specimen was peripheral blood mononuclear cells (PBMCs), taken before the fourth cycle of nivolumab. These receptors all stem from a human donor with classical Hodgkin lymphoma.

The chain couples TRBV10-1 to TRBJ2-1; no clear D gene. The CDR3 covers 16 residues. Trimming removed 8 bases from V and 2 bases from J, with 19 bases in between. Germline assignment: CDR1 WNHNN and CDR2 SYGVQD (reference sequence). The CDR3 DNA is TGCGCCAGCCATCAAACCTCTCCGCTCCCCTACAATGAGCAGTTCTTC. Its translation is CASHQTSPLPYNEQFF.

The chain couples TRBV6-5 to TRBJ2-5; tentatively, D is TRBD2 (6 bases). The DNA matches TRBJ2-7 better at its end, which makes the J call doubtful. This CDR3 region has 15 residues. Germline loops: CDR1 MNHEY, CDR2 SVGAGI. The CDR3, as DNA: TGTGCCAGCAGTTACGAGGAGGGGCGGTGGGACGAGCAGTACTTC. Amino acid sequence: CASSYEEGRWDEQYF.

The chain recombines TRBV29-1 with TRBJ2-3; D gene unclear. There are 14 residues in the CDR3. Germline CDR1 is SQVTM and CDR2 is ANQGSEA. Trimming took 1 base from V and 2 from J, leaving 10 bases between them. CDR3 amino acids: CSVEGRRHTDTQYF. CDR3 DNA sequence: TGCAGCGTTGAAGGAAGAAGACACACAGATACGCAGTATTTT.